This T cell receptor (beta chain) was recovered during a study of cytomegalovirus exposure and HLA in healthy donors. For the study at large: An earlier analysis identified 120 million or so unique TCR beta sequences in about 179 million T cells. The study, taken as a whole, reports: The study flagged some 170 TCR beta chains as cytomegalovirus-associated. Some public TCRs appeared in many individuals, while most sequences were rare. Several of the most significant clusters were apparently associated with common viral pathogens in a later analysis.

Comment on this clone: What it recognizes is unknown. The junction does not match germline at one end; this may be a read error.

The PCR ran on 60 Vbeta and 13 Jbeta primers. Some clones are missing from TCRdb's copy, which holds only in-frame ones; the method was immunoSEQ multiplex PCR. The repertoire has about 110,000 clones, around 82% of them found once; the top ten carry less than 5.5%. The length of the CDR3 is 13 residues. Germline CDR1 and CDR2: GTSNPN and SVGIG (reference sequence). Sequenced: PBMCs. This receptor was obtained from a woman between 25 and 40 years old in good health and CMV-seropositive. This chain uses TRBV30 with TRBJ2-2; TRBD2 matches 7 bases. The CDR3 DNA is TGTGCCGGGAGGGGTCGGGGCACCGGGGAGCTGTTTTTT. Protein product: CAGRGRGTGELFF.